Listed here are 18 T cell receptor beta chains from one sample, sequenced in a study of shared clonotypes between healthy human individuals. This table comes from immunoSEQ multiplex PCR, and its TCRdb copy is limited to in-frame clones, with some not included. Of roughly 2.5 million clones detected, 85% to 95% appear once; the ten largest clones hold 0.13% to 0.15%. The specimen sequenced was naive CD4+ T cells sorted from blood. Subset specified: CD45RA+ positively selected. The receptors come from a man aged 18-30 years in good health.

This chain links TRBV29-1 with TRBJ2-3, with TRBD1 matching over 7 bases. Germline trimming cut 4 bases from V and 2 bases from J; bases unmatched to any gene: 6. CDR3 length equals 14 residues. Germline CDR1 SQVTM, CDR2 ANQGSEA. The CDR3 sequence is CSVGQGQITDTQYF. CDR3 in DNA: TGCAGCGTTGGACAGGGACAGATCACAGATACGCAGTATTTT.

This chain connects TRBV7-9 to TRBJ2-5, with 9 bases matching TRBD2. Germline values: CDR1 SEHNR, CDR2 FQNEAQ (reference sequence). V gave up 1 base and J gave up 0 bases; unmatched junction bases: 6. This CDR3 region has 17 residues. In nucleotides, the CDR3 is TGTGCCAGCAGCTTAGGATCGCTAGCGGGAAACCAAGAGACCCAGTACTTC. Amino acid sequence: CASSLGSLAGNQETQYF.

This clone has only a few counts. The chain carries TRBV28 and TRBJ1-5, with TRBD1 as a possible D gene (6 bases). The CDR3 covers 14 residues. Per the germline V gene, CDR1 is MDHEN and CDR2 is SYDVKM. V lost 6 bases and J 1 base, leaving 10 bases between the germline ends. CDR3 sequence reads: CASSPDRSNQPQHF. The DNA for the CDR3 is TGTGCCAGCAGCCCTGACAGGAGCAATCAGCCCCAGCATTTT. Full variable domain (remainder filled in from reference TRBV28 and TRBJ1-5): DVKVTQSSRYLVKRTGEKVFLECVQDMDHENMFWYRQDPGLGLRLIYFSYDVKMKEKGDIPEGYSVSREKKERFSLILESASTNQTSMYLCASSPDRSNQPQHFGDGTRLSIL.

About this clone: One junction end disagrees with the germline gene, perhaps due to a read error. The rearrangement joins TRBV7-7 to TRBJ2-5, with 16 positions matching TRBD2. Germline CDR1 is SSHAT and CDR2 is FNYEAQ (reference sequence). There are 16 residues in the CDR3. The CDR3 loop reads CASSPGLAGGKETQYF. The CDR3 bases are TGTGCTAGCAGCCCGGGACTAGCGGGAGGGAAAGAGACCCAGTACTTC. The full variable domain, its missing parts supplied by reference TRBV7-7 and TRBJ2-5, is GAGVSQSPRYKVTKRGQDVTLRCDPISSHATLYWYQQALGQGPEFLTYFNYEAQPDKSGLPSDRFSAERPEGSISTLTIQRTEQRDSAMYRCASSPGLAGGKETQYFGPGTRLLVL.

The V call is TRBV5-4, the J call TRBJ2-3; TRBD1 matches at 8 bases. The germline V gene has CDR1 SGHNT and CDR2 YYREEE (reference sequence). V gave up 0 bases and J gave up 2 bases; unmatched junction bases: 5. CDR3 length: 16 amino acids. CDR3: CASSLDRGYPTDTQYF. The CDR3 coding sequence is TGTGCCAGCAGCTTGGACAGGGGGTACCCCACAGATACGCAGTATTTT.

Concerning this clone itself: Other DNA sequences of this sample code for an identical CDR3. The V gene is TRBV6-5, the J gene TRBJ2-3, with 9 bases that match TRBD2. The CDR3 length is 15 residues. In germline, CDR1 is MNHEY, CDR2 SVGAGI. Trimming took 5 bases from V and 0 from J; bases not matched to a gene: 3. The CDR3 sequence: CASSPGLASTDTQYF. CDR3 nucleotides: TGTGCCAGCAGTCCTGGACTAGCGAGCACAGATACGCAGTATTTT.

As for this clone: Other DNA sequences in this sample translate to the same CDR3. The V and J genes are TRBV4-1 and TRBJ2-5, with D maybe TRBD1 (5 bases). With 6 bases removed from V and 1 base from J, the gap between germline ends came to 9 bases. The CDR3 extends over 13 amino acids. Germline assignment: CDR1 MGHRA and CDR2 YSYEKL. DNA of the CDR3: TGCGCCAGCAGTCAGGGAATCCAAGAGACCCAGTACTTC. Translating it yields CASSQGIQETQYF.

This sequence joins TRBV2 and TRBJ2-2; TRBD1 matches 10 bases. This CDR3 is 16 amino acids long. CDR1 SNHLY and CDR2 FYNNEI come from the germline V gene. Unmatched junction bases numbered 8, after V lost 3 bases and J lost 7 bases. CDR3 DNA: TGTGCCAGCAGTGATAGTGACAGGGGGCTGATCGGGGAGCTGTTTTTT. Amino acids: CASSDSDRGLIGELFF.

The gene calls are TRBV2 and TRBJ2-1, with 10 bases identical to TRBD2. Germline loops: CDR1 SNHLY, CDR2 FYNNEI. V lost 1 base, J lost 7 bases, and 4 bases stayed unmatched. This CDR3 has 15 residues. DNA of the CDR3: TGTGCCAGCAGTGAAGAGCGGGGGGGCAGGAATGAGCAGTTCTTC. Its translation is CASSEERGGRNEQFF.

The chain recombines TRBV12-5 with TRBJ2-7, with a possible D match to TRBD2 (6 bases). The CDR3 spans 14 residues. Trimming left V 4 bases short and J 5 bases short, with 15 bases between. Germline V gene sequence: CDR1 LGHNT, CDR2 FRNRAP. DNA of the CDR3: TGTGCTAGTGGTTCGGGGGATTCCCCCCACGAGCAGTACTTC. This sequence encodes CASGSGDSPHEQYF. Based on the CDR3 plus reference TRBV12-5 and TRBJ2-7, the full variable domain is DARVTQTPRHKVTEMGQEVTMRCQPILGHNTVFWYRQTMMQGLELLAYFRNRAPLDDSGMPKDRFSAEMPDATLATLKIQPSEPRDSAVYFCASGSGDSPHEQYFGPGTRLTVT.

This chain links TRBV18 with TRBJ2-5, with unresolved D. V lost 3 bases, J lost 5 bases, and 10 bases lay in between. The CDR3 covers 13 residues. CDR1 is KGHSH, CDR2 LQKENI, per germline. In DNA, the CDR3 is TGTGCCAGCTCACCTCAAGTAGGGGAGACCCAGTACTTC. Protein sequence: CASSPQVGETQYF.

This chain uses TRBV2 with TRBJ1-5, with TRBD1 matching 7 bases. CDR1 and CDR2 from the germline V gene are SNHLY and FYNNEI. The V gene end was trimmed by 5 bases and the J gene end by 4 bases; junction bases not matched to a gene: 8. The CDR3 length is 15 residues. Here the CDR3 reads CASSPQGGQNQPQHF. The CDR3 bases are TGTGCCAGCAGTCCCCAGGGGGGACAGAATCAGCCCCAGCATTTT.

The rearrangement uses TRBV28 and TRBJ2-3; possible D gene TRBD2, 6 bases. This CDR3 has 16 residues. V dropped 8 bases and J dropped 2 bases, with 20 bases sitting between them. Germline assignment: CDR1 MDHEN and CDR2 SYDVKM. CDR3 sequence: CASGGYSAGTTDTQYF. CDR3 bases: TGTGCCAGCGGGGGATATTCGGCGGGGACCACAGATACGCAGTATTTT. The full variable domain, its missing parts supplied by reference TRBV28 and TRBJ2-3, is DVKVTQSSRYLVKRTGEKVFLECVQDMDHENMFWYRQDPGLGLRLIYFSYDVKMKEKGDIPEGYSVSREKKERFSLILESASTNQTSMYLCASGGYSAGTTDTQYFGPGTRLTVL.

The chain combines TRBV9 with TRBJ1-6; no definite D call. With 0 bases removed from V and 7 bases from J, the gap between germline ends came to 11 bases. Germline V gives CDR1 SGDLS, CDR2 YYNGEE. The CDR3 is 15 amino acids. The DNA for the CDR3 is TGTGCCAGCAGCGTAGAAAACGGACTGAATTCACCCCTCCACTTT. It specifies CASSVENGLNSPLHF. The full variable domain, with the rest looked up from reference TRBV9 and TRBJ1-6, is DSGVTQTPKHLITATGQRVTLRCSPRSGDLSVYWYQQSLDQGLQFLIQYYNGEERAKGNILERFSAQQFPDLHSELNLSSLELGDSALYFCASSVENGLNSPLHFGNGTRLTVT.

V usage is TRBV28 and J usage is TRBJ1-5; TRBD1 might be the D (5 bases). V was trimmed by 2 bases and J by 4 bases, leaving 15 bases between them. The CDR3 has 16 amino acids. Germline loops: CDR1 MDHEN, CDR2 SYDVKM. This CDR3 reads CASSLEGASRNQPQHF. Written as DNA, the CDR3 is TGTGCCAGCAGTTTAGAAGGGGCCTCACGGAATCAGCCCCAGCATTTT.

For the CDR3, the DNA is TGTGCCCTGGAGATGCGCCCTCAAGCCAAAAACATTCAGTACTTC. It yields the protein CALEMRPQAKNIQYF. This chain links TRBV30 with TRBJ2-4, with D uncertain. Trimming removed 8 bases at V and 0 bases at J, with 17 bases between. This CDR3 has 15 residues. The germline V gene encodes CDR1 GTSNPN and CDR2 SVGIG (reference sequence).

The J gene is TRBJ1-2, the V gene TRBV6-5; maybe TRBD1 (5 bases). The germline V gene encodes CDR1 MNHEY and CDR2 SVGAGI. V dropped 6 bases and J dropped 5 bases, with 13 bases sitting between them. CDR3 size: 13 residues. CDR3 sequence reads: CASRPRGGYGYTF. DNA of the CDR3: TGTGCCAGCAGGCCTAGGGGAGGGTATGGCTACACCTTC.

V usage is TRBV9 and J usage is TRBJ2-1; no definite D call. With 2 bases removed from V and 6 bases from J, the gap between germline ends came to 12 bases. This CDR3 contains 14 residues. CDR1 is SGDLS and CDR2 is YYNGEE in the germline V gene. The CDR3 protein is CASSVSIATNEQFF. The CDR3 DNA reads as TGTGCCAGCAGCGTGTCGATAGCAACCAATGAGCAGTTCTTC.